The sequence of this TCR beta chain was determined in a study of blood T cell repertoires in COVID-19. Study at large: Sites in the United States, Italy and Spain provided acute and convalescent COVID-19 samples. T cells, B-cell-depleted T cells, or PBMCs supplied cDNA or gDNA.

As handled by the study authors: For nucleated cells, counts were estimated from reference gene primer amplification. The table came from immunoSEQ multiplex PCR; TCRdb's copy has only in-frame clones and leaves some out. The V and J calls and clone size come from that table; D and trimming were worked out from the DNA. This sample carries about 410,000 clones, about nine tenths of them seen once, and the ten largest clones take over 1.3%. Germline trimming cut 11 bases from V and 8 bases from J; bases unmatched to any gene: 10. This CDR3 region has 13 residues. Germline CDR1 reads ENHRY; CDR2 reads SYGVKD.

This chain joins TRBV10-3 and TRBJ1-4, with TRBD1 matching over 8 bases. This receptor was obtained from a woman aged 30 to 39 with active or convalescent COVID-19. The sequencing sample was made of peripheral blood. The CDR3 DNA reads TGTGCCGCCAGACCGGGACAGGACGAAAAACTGTTTTTT. Translating it yields CAARPGQDEKLFF.